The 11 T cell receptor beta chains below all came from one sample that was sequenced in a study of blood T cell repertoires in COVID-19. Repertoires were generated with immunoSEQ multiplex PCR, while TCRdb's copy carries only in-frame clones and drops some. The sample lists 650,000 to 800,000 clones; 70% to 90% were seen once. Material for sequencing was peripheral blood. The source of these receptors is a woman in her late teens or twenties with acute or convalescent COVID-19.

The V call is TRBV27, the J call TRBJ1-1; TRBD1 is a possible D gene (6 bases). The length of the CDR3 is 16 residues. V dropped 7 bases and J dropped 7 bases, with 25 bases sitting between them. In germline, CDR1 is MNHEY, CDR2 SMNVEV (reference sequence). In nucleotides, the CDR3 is TGTGCCAGCATACGAACCAGGACAGAAAGGCCCAATGAAGCTTTCTTT. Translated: CASIRTRTERPNEAFF.

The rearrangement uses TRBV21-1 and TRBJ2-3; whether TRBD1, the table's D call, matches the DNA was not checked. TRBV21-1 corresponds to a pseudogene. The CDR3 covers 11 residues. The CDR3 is CASSDRGAQYF. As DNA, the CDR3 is TGTGCCAGCAGCGACAGGGGTGCGCAGTATTTT.

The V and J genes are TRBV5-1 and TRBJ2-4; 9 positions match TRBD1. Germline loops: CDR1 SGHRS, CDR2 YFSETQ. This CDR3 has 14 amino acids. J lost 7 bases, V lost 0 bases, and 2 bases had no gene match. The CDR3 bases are TGCGCCAGCAGCTTGGGGGACAGGGTCAACATTCAGTACTTC. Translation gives CASSLGDRVNIQYF.

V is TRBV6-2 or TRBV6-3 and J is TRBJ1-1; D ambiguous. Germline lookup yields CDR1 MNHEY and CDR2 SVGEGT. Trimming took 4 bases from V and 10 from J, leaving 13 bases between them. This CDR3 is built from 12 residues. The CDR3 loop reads CASSLPGLGAFF. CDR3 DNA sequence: TGTGCCAGCAGTTTGCCCGGGTTGGGAGCTTTCTTT.

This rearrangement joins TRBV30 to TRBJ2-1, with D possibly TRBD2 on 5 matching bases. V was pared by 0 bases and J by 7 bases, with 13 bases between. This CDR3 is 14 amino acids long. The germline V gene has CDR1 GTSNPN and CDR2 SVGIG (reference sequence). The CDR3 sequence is CAWSVSGVRNEQFF. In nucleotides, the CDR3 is TGTGCCTGGAGTGTAAGCGGAGTTCGGAATGAGCAGTTCTTC.

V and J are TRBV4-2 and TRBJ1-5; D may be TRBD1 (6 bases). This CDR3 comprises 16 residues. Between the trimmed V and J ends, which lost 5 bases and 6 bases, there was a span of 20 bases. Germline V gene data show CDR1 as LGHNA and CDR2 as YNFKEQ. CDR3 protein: CASSAGGQVFVQPQHF. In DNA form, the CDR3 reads TGTGCCAGCAGCGCGGGGGGGCAGGTGTTTGTTCAGCCCCAGCATTTT.

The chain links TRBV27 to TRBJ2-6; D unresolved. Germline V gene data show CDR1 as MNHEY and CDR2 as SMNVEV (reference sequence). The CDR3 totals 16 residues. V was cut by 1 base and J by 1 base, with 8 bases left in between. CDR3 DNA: TGTGCCAGCAGTTTATGGGTAGCTTCTGGGGCCAACGTCCTGACTTTC. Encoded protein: CASSLWVASGANVLTF.

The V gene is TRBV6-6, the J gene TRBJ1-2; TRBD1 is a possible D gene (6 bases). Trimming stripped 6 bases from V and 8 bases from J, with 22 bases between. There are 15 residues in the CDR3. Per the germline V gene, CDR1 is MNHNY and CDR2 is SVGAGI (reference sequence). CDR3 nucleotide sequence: TGTGCCAGCAGCCTCCGTCTCGGACAGCTGAGGGGCTACACCTTC. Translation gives CASSLRLGQLRGYTF.

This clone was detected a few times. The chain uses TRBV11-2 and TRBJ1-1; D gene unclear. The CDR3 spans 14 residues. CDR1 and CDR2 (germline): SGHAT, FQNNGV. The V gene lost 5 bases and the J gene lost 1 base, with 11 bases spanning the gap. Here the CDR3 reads CASSMGWANTEAFF. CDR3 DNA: TGTGCCAGCAGCATGGGTTGGGCGAACACTGAAGCTTTCTTT.

For the CDR3, the DNA is TGTGCCAGCAGTCCACAGGGATTTAATGAAGCTTTCTTT. The encoded protein is CASSPQGFNEAFF. The rearrangement links TRBV12-3 or TRBV12-4 to TRBJ1-1; D may be TRBD1 (6 bases). This CDR3 spans 13 amino acids. Trimming removed 5 bases from V and 7 bases from J, with 14 bases in between.

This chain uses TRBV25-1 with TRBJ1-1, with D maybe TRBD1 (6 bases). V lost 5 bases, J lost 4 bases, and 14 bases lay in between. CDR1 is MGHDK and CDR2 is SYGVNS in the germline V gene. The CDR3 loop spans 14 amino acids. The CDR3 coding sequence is TGTGCCAGCAGTATACAGGGTGTGGGCACTGAAGCTTTCTTT. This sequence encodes CASSIQGVGTEAFF.